This TCR beta chain was sequenced during a study of OX40 agonist ivuxolimab in advanced cancers. Study-level information: At 82.7% male, the cohort had a mean age of 60 years, ranging from about 20 to 90. People who had prior anti-PD-1, anti-PD-L1 or anti-CTLA-4 therapy could take part, and about 40% had some. Study results and caveats: Clones of CD4+ and CD8+ blood T cells grew by week 6 at doses of 0.1 to 3.0 mg/kg.

Measured with immunoSEQ multiplex PCR; TCRdb has only the in-frame clones, and not every one. This sample has about 40,000 clones, with more than 75% found just once. Note on this clone: No antigen is known for it.

The trim removed 5 bases at V and 2 bases at J, leaving 10 bases unmatched. CDR3 length: 18 residues. Germline CDR1 is LNHDA and CDR2 is SQIVND (reference sequence). The V and J genes are TRBV19 and TRBJ2-5, with 14 bases fitting TRBD2. The specimen was CD4+ or CD8+ T cells sorted from blood, collected in a trial of the OX40 agonist ivuxolimab. This receptor was identified in an adult with an advanced solid tumor such as melanoma, head and neck, liver or kidney cancer. DNA for the CDR3: TGTGCCAGTAGTGCCGCGGGACTAGCGGGAGTTCCTCAAGAGACCCAGTACTTC. It translates to CASSAAGLAGVPQETQYF.